The following is a T cell receptor (beta chain) sequence with its context. Its antigen is unknown. Then a second PCR, running about 6 to 11 cycles, was carried out with a sample-barcoded 5' primer and a J-beta primer mix. One entry per CDR3 protein results from TCRdb running MiXCR on the 5' RACE reads. Here the sample spans over 600,000 distinct CDR3 sequences, just over 55% being singletons. This entry belongs to a study of blood T cells in healthy people across ages. Study results and caveats: Estimates of diversity drawn from one million T cells were considered underestimates.

The CDR3 loop spans 16 amino acids. Germline V gives CDR1 SGHVS, CDR2 FQNEAQ. The gene calls are TRBV7-8 and TRBJ2-4; TRBD1 aligns across 9 bases. The J call may not be correct, given that the DNA end is closer to TRBJ2-5. Sequencing used blood. The receptor was isolated from a man aged 40-55 years in good health. The CDR3 DNA reads as TGTGCCAGCAGTTATACTACCGGGACAGGGAAAGAGACCCAGTACTTC. Translation: CASSYTTGTGKETQYF.